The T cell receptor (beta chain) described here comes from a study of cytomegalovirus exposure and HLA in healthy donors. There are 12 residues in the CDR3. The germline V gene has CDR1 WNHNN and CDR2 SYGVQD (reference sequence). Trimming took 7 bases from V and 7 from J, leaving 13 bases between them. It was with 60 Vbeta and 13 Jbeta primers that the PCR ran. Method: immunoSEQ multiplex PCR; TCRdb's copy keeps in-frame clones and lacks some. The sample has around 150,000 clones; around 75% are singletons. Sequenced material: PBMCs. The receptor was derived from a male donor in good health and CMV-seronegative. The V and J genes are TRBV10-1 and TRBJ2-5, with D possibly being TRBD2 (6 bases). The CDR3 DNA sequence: TGCGCCAGCAACGGGGGAACGGGGACCCAGTACTTC. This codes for CASNGGTGTQYF.